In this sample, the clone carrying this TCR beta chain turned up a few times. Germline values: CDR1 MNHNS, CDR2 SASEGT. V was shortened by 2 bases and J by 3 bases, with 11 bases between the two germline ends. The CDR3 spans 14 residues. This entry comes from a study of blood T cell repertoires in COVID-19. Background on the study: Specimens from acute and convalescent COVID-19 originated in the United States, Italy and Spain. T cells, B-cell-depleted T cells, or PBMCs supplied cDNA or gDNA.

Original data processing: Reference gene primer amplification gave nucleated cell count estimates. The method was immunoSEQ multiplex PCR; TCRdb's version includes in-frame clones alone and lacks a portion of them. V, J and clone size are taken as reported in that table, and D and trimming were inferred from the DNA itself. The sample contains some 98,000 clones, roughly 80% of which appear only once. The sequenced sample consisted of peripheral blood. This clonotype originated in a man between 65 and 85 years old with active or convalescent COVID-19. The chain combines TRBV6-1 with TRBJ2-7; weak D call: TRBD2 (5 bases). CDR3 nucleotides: TGTGCCAGCAGTGAAAGTGGCGGGTTCTACGAGCAGTACTTC. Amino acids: CASSESGGFYEQYF.